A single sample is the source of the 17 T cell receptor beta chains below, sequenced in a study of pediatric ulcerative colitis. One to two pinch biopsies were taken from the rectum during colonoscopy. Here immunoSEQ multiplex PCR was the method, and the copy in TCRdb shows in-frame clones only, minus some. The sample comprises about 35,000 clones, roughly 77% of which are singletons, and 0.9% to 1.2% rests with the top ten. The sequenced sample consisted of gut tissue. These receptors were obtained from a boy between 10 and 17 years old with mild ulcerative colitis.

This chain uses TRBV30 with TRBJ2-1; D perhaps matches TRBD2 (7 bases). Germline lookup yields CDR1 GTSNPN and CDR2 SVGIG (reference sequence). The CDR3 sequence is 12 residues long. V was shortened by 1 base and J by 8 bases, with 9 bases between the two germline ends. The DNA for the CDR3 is TGTGCCTGGAGTGGGGGGGGCCATGAGCAGTTCTTC. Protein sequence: CAWSGGGHEQFF.

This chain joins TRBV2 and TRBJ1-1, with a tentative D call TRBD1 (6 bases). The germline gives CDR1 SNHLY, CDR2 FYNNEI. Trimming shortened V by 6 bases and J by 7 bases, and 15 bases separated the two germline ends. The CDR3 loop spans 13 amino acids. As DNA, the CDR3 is TGTGCCAGCAGGCGTATAATCAGGGGTGAAGCTTTCTTT. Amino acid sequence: CASRRIIRGEAFF.

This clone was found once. In nucleotides, the CDR3 is TGTGCCACCAGCAGAACTACGGACAGTGAAAAACTGTTTTTT. Translating it yields CATSRTTDSEKLFF. The rearrangement joins TRBV15 to TRBJ1-4; a weak D match, TRBD1 (6 bases). V lost 2 bases to trimming and J lost 7 bases, with 11 bases between them. CDR1 and CDR2 (germline): LNHNV, YYDKDF (reference sequence). CDR3 length equals 14 residues.

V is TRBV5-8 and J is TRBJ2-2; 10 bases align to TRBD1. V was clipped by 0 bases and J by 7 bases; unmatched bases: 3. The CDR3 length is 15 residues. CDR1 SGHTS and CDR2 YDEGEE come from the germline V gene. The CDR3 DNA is TGTGCCAGCAGCTTGGGACAGGGGGCGGACGGGGAGCTGTTTTTT. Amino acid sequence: CASSLGQGADGELFF.

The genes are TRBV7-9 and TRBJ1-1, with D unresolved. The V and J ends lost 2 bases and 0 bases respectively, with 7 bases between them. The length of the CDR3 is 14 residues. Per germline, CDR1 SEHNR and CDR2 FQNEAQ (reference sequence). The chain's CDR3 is CASSLSQLNTEAFF. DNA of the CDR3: TGTGCCAGCAGCTTATCCCAGTTGAACACTGAAGCTTTCTTT.

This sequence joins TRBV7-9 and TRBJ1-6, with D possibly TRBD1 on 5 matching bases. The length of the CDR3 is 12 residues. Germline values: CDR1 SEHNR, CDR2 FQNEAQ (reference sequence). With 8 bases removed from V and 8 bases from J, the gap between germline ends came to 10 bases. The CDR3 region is CASLGGDSPLHF. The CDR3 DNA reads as TGTGCCAGCTTGGGAGGGGATTCACCCCTCCACTTT. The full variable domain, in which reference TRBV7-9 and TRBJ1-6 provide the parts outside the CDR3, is DTGVSQNPRHKITKRGQNVTFRCDPISEHNRLYWYRQTLGQGPEFLTYFQNEAQLEKSRLLSDRFSAERPKGSFSTLEIQRTEQGDSAMYLCASLGGDSPLHFGNGTRLTVT.

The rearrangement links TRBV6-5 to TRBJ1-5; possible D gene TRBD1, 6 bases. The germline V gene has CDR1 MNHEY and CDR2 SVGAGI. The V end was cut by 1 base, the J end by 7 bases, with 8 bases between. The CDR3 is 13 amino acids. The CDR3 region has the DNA TGTGCCAGCAGTTACTGGCAGGGGCAGCCCCAGCATTTT. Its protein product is CASSYWQGQPQHF.

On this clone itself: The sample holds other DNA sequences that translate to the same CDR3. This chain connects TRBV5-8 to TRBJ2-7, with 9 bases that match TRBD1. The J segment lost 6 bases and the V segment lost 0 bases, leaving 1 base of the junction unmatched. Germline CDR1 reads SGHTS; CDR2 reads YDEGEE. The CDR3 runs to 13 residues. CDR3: CASSLDRGREQYF. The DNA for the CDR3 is TGTGCCAGCAGCTTGGACAGGGGGCGCGAGCAGTACTTC.

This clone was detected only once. The CDR3 nucleotides read TGTGCCAGCAGCTTAGGGGCTTCGCCAGGGCCTAATGAAAAACTGTTTTTT. It is translated as CASSLGASPGPNEKLFF. The V and J genes are TRBV7-6 and TRBJ1-4; D possibly corresponds to TRBD1 (5 bases). V lost 1 base and J lost 3, with 15 bases in between. The CDR3 contains 17 residues. Per the germline V gene, CDR1 is SGHVS and CDR2 is FNYEAQ.

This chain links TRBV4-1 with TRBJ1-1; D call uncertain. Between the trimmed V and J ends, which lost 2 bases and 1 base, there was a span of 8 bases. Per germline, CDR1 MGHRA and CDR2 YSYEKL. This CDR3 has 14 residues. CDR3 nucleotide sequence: TGCGCCAGCAGCCAACTACGGGGGAACACTGAAGCTTTCTTT. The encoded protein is CASSQLRGNTEAFF.

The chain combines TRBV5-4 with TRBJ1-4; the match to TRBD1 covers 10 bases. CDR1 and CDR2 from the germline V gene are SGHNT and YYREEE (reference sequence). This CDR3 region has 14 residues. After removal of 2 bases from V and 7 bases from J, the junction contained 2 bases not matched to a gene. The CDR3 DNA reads TGTGCCAGCAGCTTCGGGGACAGGGGTGAAAAACTGTTTTTT. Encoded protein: CASSFGDRGEKLFF.

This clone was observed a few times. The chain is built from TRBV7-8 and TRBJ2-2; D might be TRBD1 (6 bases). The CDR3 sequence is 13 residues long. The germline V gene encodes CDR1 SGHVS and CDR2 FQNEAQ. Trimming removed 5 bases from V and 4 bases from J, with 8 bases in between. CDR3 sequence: CASSGQTTGELFF. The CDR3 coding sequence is TGTGCCAGCAGCGGACAGACCACCGGGGAGCTGTTTTTT. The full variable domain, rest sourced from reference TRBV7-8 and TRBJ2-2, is GAGVSQSPRYKVAKRGQDVALRCDPISGHVSLFWYQQALGQGPEFLTYFQNEAQLDKSGLPSDRFFAERPEGSVSTLKIQRTQQEDSAVYLCASSGQTTGELFFGEGSRLTVL.

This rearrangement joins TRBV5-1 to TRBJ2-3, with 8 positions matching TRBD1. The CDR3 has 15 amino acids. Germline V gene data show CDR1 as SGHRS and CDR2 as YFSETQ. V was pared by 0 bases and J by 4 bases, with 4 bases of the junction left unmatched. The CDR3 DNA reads TGCGCCAGCAGCTTGGACAGGGGGGCGGCAGATACGCAGTATTTT. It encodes CASSLDRGAADTQYF.

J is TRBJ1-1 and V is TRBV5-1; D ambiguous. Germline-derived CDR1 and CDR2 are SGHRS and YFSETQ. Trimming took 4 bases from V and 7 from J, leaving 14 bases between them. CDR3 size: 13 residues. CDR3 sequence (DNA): TGCGCCAGCAGCCCAAGGGTTTTAGGTGAAGCTTTCTTT. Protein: CASSPRVLGEAFF.

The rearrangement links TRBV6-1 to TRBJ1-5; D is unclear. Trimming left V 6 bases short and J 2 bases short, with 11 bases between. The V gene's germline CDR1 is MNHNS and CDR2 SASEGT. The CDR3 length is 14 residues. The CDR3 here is CASSAVRGNQPQHF. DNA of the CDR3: TGTGCCAGCAGCGCCGTAAGGGGCAATCAGCCCCAGCATTTT.

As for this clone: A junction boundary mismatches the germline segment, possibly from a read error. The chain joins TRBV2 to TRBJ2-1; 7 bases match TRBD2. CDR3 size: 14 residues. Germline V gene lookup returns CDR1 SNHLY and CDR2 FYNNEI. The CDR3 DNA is TGTACCAGCAAGCGGGACCTTGTAGTTGATGAGCAGTTCTTC. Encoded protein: CTSKRDLVVDEQFF.

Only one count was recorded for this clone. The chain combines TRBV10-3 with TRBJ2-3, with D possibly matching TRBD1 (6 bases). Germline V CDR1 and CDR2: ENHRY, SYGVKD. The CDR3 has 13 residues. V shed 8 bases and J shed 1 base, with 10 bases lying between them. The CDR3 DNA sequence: TGTGCCATCGGTGGGGGCCGCACAGATACGCAGTATTTT. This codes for CAIGGGRTDTQYF.